The sample holds many counts of the clone carrying this T cell receptor beta chain. The antigen is unknown. Germline V gene lookup returns CDR1 SGHVS and CDR2 FQNEAQ. This CDR3 is 15 amino acids long. Trimming left V 7 bases short and J 5 bases short, with 21 bases between. The data were taken from a study of T cell repertoires in cytomegalovirus infection. Study context: Recently identified HLA-C-restricted CMV epitopes were used, and well-studied HLA-B-restricted CMV epitopes were used as well. Signatures in public TCR beta sequences pointed to both CMV infection and matching HLA type. Study-wide results and caveats: There were carriers of CMV plus the relevant HLA, and cumulative public TCR beta family frequency identified them. Clonotype analysis showed dominance of the ex vivo response by HLA-C-restricted CMV-specific TCR beta clonotypes.

TCRdb used MiXCR to reprocess the reads, holding one entry per CDR3 protein. Found here are around 100,000 distinct CDR3 sequences, roughly 39% of them singletons; the top ten hold roughly 70%. This chain joins TRBV7-8 and TRBJ2-7, with D maybe TRBD2 (6 bases). This TCR was sampled from a human donor in good health (CMV status not recorded). Some clones in this sample may be carry-over from other donors' samples. Source: CD8+ T cells from cultured PBMCs, taken from culture after CMV antigen stimulation. The CDR3 region has the DNA TGTGCCAGCACCACCGTCACATCGGGGGAAGACGAGCAGTACTTC. Protein: CASTTVTSGEDEQYF.